A single sample is the source of the 19 T cell receptor beta chains below, sequenced in a study of blood T cell repertoires in COVID-19. Using immunoSEQ multiplex PCR, the repertoire was profiled, and TCRdb retains in-frame clones only, with some absent. The sample contains 200,000 to 250,000 clones, approximately 90% of which appear only once. Sequenced: PBMCs or T cells enriched from blood (not recorded which). All receptors come from a woman aged 18-35 years in a cohort exposed to, infected with or recovered from COVID-19 (not recorded which).

The V call is TRBV19, the J call TRBJ1-1, with 8 bases identical to TRBD1. CDR3 length: 15 amino acids. Germline V gene lookup returns CDR1 LNHDA and CDR2 SQIVND (reference sequence). V shed 3 bases and J 2 bases; nucleotides not matched to a gene: 5. In nucleotides, the CDR3 is TGTGCCAGTAGTATGGCAGGGGGCCCTAACACTGAAGCTTTCTTT. It translates to CASSMAGGPNTEAFF. Combining the CDR3 with reference TRBV19 and TRBJ1-1 gives the whole variable domain DGGITQSPKYLFRKEGQNVTLSCEQNLNHDAMYWYRQDPGQGLRLIYYSQIVNDFQKGDIAEGYSVSREKKESFPLTVTSAQKNPTAFYLCASSMAGGPNTEAFFGQGTRLTVV.

The chain recombines TRBV29-1 with TRBJ2-3; TRBD2 aligns across 8 bases. V was pared by 4 bases and J by 1 base, with 4 bases of the junction left unmatched. Germline loops: CDR1 SQVTM, CDR2 ANQGSEA. This CDR3 region has 14 residues. The CDR3 region has the DNA TGCAGCGTTGCTGGGACTAGGGGCACAGATACGCAGTATTTT. Amino acid sequence: CSVAGTRGTDTQYF.

CDR3 sequence (DNA): TGTGCCAGCGCGTCCGCGTCCTCTGGAAACACCATATATTTT. Its translation is CASASASSGNTIYF. This rearrangement joins TRBV7-9 to TRBJ1-3; D unresolved. Germline values: CDR1 SEHNR, CDR2 FQNEAQ (reference sequence). Trimming left V 8 bases short and J 0 bases short, with 11 bases between. CDR3 length: 14 amino acids.

The V and J genes are TRBV9 and TRBJ1-4; D may be TRBD1 (6 bases). Trimming removed 1 base at V and 6 bases at J, with 25 bases between. The CDR3 runs to 19 residues. Germline V gives CDR1 SGDLS, CDR2 YYNGEE. In DNA form, the CDR3 reads TGTGCCAGCAGCGTAAACCCCCGGAAATCACAGGGATTCGATGAAAAACTGTTTTTT. This codes for CASSVNPRKSQGFDEKLFF.

The CDR3 is CASSAASENSPLHF. The CDR3 DNA sequence: TGTGCCAGCAGCGCGGCTTCGGAGAATTCACCCCTCCACTTT. The chain recombines TRBV9 with TRBJ1-6; D call uncertain. From germline, CDR1 is SGDLS and CDR2 YYNGEE. The length of the CDR3 is 14 residues. The V and J ends lost 3 bases and 7 bases respectively, with 11 bases between them.

This clone was seen once. The chain is built from TRBV28 and TRBJ2-5, with 8 bases fitting TRBD2. CDR1 MDHEN and CDR2 SYDVKM come from the germline V gene. V lost 3 bases to trimming and J lost 2 bases; unmatched junction nucleotides: 17. The CDR3 contains 19 residues. DNA for the CDR3: TGTGCCAGCAGTTTGGAGGGGAGCGGGGGCCCGACCTTGCAAGAGACCCAGTACTTC. It yields the protein CASSLEGSGGPTLQETQYF.

The V and J genes are TRBV5-1 and TRBJ1-1, with D unresolved. Trimming removed 3 bases from V and 0 bases from J, with 3 bases in between. The CDR3 is 12 residues long. Germline CDR1 and CDR2: SGHRS and YFSETQ. In DNA form, the CDR3 reads TGCGCCAGCAGCTCCGTGAACACTGAAGCTTTCTTT. This sequence encodes CASSSVNTEAFF.

The chain joins TRBV19 to TRBJ2-7, with 7 bases lining up with TRBD1. J was trimmed by 10 bases and V by 3 bases; bases with no gene match: 12. The CDR3 is 14 residues long. CDR1 is LNHDA and CDR2 is SQIVND in the germline V gene (reference sequence). The CDR3 region is CASSIGTASLFQYF. The CDR3 DNA reads TGTGCCAGTAGTATCGGGACAGCATCTTTGTTTCAGTACTTC.

The chain carries TRBV13 and TRBJ2-1, with 7 bases lining up with TRBD1. Trimming at V came to 5 bases and at J to 5 bases, leaving 12 bases not matched to a gene. The CDR3 is made up of 16 amino acids. Looked up from germline, CDR1 is PRHDT and CDR2 is FYEKMQ (reference sequence). The CDR3 coding sequence is TGTGCCAGCAGCAGGACCGGGACAGAAAGCCACAATGAGCAGTTCTTC. It specifies CASSRTGTESHNEQFF.

The CDR3 region is CARSYSLRELVETQYF. The CDR3 bases are TGTGCCAGAAGCTATTCCCTGCGAGAACTTGTGGAGACCCAGTACTTC. The genes are TRBV5-3 and TRBJ2-5; no definite D call. TRBV5-3 is an open reading frame whose function is uncertain. CDR3 length equals 16 residues. V was trimmed by 3 bases and J by 5 bases, leaving 20 bases between them.

This sequence joins TRBV2 and TRBJ2-3, with D tentatively TRBD1 (5 bases). Germline CDR1 is SNHLY and CDR2 is FYNNEI. The CDR3 consists of 12 residues. V was clipped by 6 bases and J by 2 bases, with 6 bases between them. The CDR3 coding sequence is TGTGCCAGCAGGGACAACACAGATACGCAGTATTTT. Translating gives CASRDNTDTQYF.

A remark on this clone: Other DNA sequences within the sample encode an identical CDR3. J is TRBJ2-1 and V is TRBV4-1; D is possibly TRBD2 (6 bases). Germline CDR1 MGHRA, CDR2 YSYEKL. The V and J ends lost 3 bases and 6 bases respectively, with 15 bases between them. The CDR3 has 15 amino acids. The CDR3 DNA reads TGCGCCAGCAGCCAGAGGGCTAGCGAGGGCAATGAGCAGTTCTTC. Amino acid sequence: CASSQRASEGNEQFF.

On this clone itself: A read error may account for a junction end that differs from germline. V usage is TRBV11-2 and J usage is TRBJ2-3; 7 bases are shared with TRBD1. The CDR3 is 15 residues long. Germline CDR1 SGHAT, CDR2 FQNNGV. This CDR3 reads CASSLEARGWDTQYF. DNA of the CDR3: TGTGCCAGCAGCCTAGAGGCCAGGGGGTGGGATACGCAGTATTTT. Drawing the rest from reference TRBV11-2 and TRBJ2-3, the complete variable domain is EAGVAQSPRYKIIEKRQSVAFWCNPISGHATLYWYQQILGQGPKLLIQFQNNGVVDDSQLPKDRFSAERLKGVDSTLKIQPAKLEDSAVYLCASSLEARGWDTQYFGPGTRLTVL.

The CDR3 DNA is TGTGCCAGCAATAAGCGTTCTGGTACGCAGTATTTT. It translates to CASNKRSGTQYF. The rearrangement joins TRBV14 to TRBJ2-3, with D hard to call. In germline, CDR1 is SGHDN, CDR2 FVKESK. The CDR3 length is 12 residues. V gave up 7 bases and J gave up 8 bases, with 13 bases separating them.

V gene TRBV2 combines with J gene TRBJ2-7; 8 nucleotides line up with TRBD1. V lost 5 bases to trimming and J lost 5 bases; unmatched junction nucleotides: 11. The germline CDR1 and CDR2 sequences are SNHLY and FYNNEI. The CDR3 contains 15 residues. CDR3 sequence reads: CASSRSETGDHEQYF. The CDR3 region has the DNA TGTGCCAGCAGTAGGTCCGAGACAGGGGATCACGAGCAGTACTTC.

The chain carries TRBV3-1 (or the pseudogene TRBV3-2) and TRBJ1-5; D gene unclear. The germline V and J ends were trimmed by 5 bases and 6 bases, with 14 bases remaining between them. The germline gives CDR1 LGHDT, CDR2 YNNKEL (reference sequence). This CDR3 spans 14 amino acids. The CDR3 nucleotides are TGTGCCAGCAGCTATCTTGGGGAGAGTCAGCCCCAGCATTTT. Translated, it gives CASSYLGESQPQHF.

The gene calls are TRBV14 and TRBJ2-7, with TRBD2 matching 9 bases. V gave up 1 base and J gave up 2 bases; unmatched junction bases: 3. Germline assignment: CDR1 SGHDN and CDR2 FVKESK. The CDR3 is made up of 15 amino acids. CDR3 residues: CASSQGSGGTYEQYF. The CDR3 nucleotides read TGTGCCAGCAGCCAAGGGAGCGGGGGGACCTACGAGCAGTACTTC.

This sequence joins TRBV4-2 and TRBJ2-7, with TRBD1 as a possible D gene (6 bases). This CDR3 contains 16 residues. V was shortened by 5 bases and J by 0 bases, with 17 bases between the two germline ends. Looked up from germline, CDR1 is LGHNA and CDR2 is YNFKEQ. The CDR3 sequence is CASSSQAGTTSYEQYF. CDR3 DNA: TGTGCCAGCAGCTCGCAGGCCGGGACAACCTCCTACGAGCAGTACTTC.

The CDR3: CSAGRDYGYTF. The CDR3 region has the DNA TGCAGTGCTGGCCGGGACTATGGCTACACCTTC. This rearrangement joins TRBV20-1 to TRBJ1-2; D ambiguous. This CDR3 has 11 amino acids. The germline V gene encodes CDR1 DFQATT and CDR2 SNEGSKA (reference sequence). V dropped 5 bases and J dropped 3 bases, with 7 bases sitting between them.